This record concerns one TCR beta chain sequence. Its specific antigen is unknown. No per-base quality is available; no much larger clone lies one base away. The sample's treatment or condition, from its label and the paper: allogeneic hematopoietic cell transplantation with graft depleted of TCRalphabeta T cells and CD19 B cells. Transplant recipients were children who received TCRalphabeta/CD19-depleted allogeneic hematopoietic cell grafts. The junction shows trimming of 4 bases on V and 3 bases on J, plus 15 bases between the germline ends. Taken from the germline V gene (reference sequence), the CDR1 and CDR2 loops are LGHDT and YNNKEL. The CDR3 sequence holds 16 residues, the cysteine and phenylalanine included. Of the read, only the CDR3 DNA is kept; its 48 bases are in frame from base 1. This entry is derived from a study of T-cell reconstitution after alpha-beta-depleted transplantation in children (TCRdb year 2016). For context, the study as a whole: Using TCR repertoire profiling, the study quantitatively followed how T-cell immune reconstitution unfolded in children after TCRalphabeta/CD19-depleted allogeneic hematopoietic cell transplantation. Overall study results and their limits: Over subsequent months, a decline in hyperexpanded clone frequencies was noted, and after one year, T-cell counts and TCRbeta diversity were mostly ascribed to newly produced T cells. About two months after transplant, the apparently early recovery of alphabetaT-cell counts reportedly depended on just several hundred clones that had expanded rapidly and came from non-depleted graft cells. In some patients, the high TCRbeta diversity seen at day 60 was put down to recipient T cells and intrathymic progenitors that had survived conditioning.

Libraries came from PCR. TCRdb lists the instrument as Illumina HiSeq 2500. TCR library preparation used molecular barcoding, with unique molecular identifiers applied to normalize quantification of the TCRbeta repertoire. TCRdb applied fastp at Q25 and MiXCR to the public reads, then kept only in-frame beta chains. Merged by CDR3 protein, the rows form single entries marked with the most common genes and DNA. The sample has around 960,000 distinct CDR3 sequences on record, about 30% of them singletons. Approximately 30% of the sample is taken by the ten largest. This sequence uses TRBV3-1 and TRBJ2-2, and the D gene may be TRBD2, 5 bases matching. The clonotype was recovered from a boy under two years old who had a stem cell transplant for SCID, so the T cells may come from the graft donor. The sequenced sample was PBMCs, mostly from graft donor cells, obtained 360 days after TCRalphabeta/CD19-depleted stem cell transplant. The CDR3 region: CASSPLRRYHTGELFF. At the DNA level, the sequence is TGTGCCAGCAGCCCCCTTCGGAGGTATCACACCGGGGAGCTGTTTTTT.